The rows below give T cell receptor beta chains drawn from one sample of a study of blood T cell repertoires in COVID-19. Measured with immunoSEQ multiplex PCR; TCRdb has only the in-frame clones, and not every one. The sample carries roughly 53,000 clones, 76% recorded once. The sample taken for sequencing was peripheral blood. The source is a man over 45 with active or convalescent COVID-19. Both conserved end residues are part of each CDR3. The order of the fields is clone size, V gene, D gene, J gene, CDR3 DNA, CDR3 protein. A D gene is named only where the DNA matches it firmly. Size is omitted from some rows. Given values are once, few, many or a class for expanded clones.

.,TRBV29-1,TRBD1,TRBJ2-1,TGCAGCGTTGAATCCGGGACAGGGGGCAATGAGCAGTTCTTC,CSVESGTGGNEQFF
few,TRBV5-4,.,TRBJ2-2,TGTGCCAGCAGCCGAACACGACAGATCGGGGAGCTGTTTTTT,CASSRTRQIGELFF
medium-sized,TRBV5-1,.,TRBJ1-1,TGCGCCAGCAGCTTACGAGGACAGAGCGATGTCGGTGAAGCTTTCTTT,CASSLRGQSDVGEAFF
.,TRBV2,.,TRBJ2-5,TGTGCCAGCAGCGCAGGGGGGATGAAGACCCAGTACTTC,CASSAGGMKTQYF
few,TRBV7-9,.,TRBJ2-3,TGTGCCAGCAGCTTAGATGATAGCGGATTACTCACAGATACGCAGTATTTT,CASSLDDSGLLTDTQYF
.,TRBV5-4,TRBD1,TRBJ2-1,TGTGCCAGCAGCCAGCTTCCGGGACAGGGTTTGAATGAGCAGTTCTTC,CASSQLPGQGLNEQFF
.,TRBV18,.,TRBJ2-1,TGTGCCAGCTCACCACCACGGGGAGGAACCTACAATGAGCAGTTCTTC,CASSPPRGGTYNEQFF
.,TRBV28,.,TRBJ1-6,TGTGCCACCCGCACGGAGTCACCCCTCCACTTT,CATRTESPLHF
.,TRBV7-3,TRBD2,TRBJ2-3,TGTGCCAGCAGCTTTACTAGCGGGAGGGATACGCAGTATTTT,CASSFTSGRDTQYF
.,TRBV5-6,TRBD1,TRBJ2-7,TGTGCCAGCAGCTCCCCTCGGGACAGGGAAGGAGTATACGAGCAGTACTTC,CASSSPRDREGVYEQYF
.,TRBV2,TRBD1,TRBJ1-1,TGTGCCAGCAGCTTGGGACAGGGTGCGACTGAAGCTTTCTTT,CASSLGQGATEAFF
once,TRBV30,TRBD1,TRBJ2-7,TGTGCCTGGAGTCCCGACAGGGACTACGAGCAGTACTTC,CAWSPDRDYEQYF
.,TRBV5-1,.,TRBJ2-7,TGCGCCAGCAGCCTGGACGGGGGGCAGAGCGAGCAGTACTTC,CASSLDGGQSEQYF
.,TRBV2,TRBD2,TRBJ2-1,TGTGCCAGCAGTGAAGGGGCTCTAGCGGGAGGCTACAATGAGCAGTTCTTC,CASSEGALAGGYNEQFF
.,TRBV18,.,TRBJ2-2,TGTGCCAGCTCACCAGACAGGACGAACACCGGGGAGCTGTTTTTT,CASSPDRTNTGELFF
.,TRBV10-1,.,TRBJ2-5,TGCGCCAGCAGTGAGTCACAGGGGAGGGAGACCCAGTACTTC,CASSESQGRETQYF
.,TRBV3-1/TRBV3-2,.,TRBJ2-2,TGTGCCAGCAGCCAAGATCGAGGCAGGGATTGGGCCGGGGAGCTGTTTTTT,CASSQDRGRDWAGELFF
.,TRBV30,TRBD2,TRBJ2-3,TGTGCCTCGGGCGGGGGGACTAGCACAGATACGCAGTATTTT,CASGGGTSTDTQYF
.,TRBV4-2,.,TRBJ2-5,TGTGCCAGCAGCCAAGAAGGTTATGGGACCCTGGGGGGGACCCAGTACTTC,CASSQEGYGTLGGTQYF
few,TRBV15,.,TRBJ1-5,TGTGCCACCAGCAGACAGATAAATCAGCCCCAGCATTTT,CATSRQINQPQHF
.,TRBV21-1,.,TRBJ1-2,TGTGCCAGCACCACCCAGGGCAGCGACTATGGCTACACCTTC,CASTTQGSDYGYTF
.,TRBV11-3,.,TRBJ1-1,TGTGCCAGCAGCTCCAGGTCGAACACTGAAGCTTTCTTT,CASSSRSNTEAFF